This T cell receptor beta chain was identified during a study of CD8+ T cells in alopecia areata. RNA was isolated and reverse transcribed to cDNA, the sequencing template. Only in-frame clones appear in the TCRdb table, and some are missing; sequencing was by immunoSEQ multiplex PCR. The sample records around 70,000 clones, 25% to 35% being singletons. Deletions cut 0 bases from V and 2 bases from J, with 7 bases between. Germline CDR1 SQVTM, CDR2 ANQGSEA. The CDR3 sequence is 13 residues long. Documented treatment: oral pan-JAK inhibitor, 5-10 mg twice daily. This clonotype was sampled from a human donor with alopecia areata. Sequencing was performed on CD8+ T cells sorted from blood, taken at week 4, from a patient treated with tofacitinib. The chain combines TRBV29-1 with TRBJ2-5, with D possibly TRBD1 on 5 matching bases. The CDR3 coding sequence is TGCAGCGTTGAAGATCGACAGCAAGAGACCCAGTACTTC. Translated: CSVEDRQQETQYF.